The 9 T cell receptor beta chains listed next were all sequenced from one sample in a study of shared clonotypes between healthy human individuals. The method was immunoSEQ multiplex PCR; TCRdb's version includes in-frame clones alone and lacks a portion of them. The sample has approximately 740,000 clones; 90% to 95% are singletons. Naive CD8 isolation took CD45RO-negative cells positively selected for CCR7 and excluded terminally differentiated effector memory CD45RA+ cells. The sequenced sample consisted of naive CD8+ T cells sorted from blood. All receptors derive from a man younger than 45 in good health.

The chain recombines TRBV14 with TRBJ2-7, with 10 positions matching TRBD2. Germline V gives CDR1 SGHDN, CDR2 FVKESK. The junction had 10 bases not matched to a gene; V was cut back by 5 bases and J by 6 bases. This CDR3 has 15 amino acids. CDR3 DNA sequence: TGTGCCAGCAGCGCCACAGCGGGAGGGTGGCTCGAGCAGTACTTC. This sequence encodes CASSATAGGWLEQYF.

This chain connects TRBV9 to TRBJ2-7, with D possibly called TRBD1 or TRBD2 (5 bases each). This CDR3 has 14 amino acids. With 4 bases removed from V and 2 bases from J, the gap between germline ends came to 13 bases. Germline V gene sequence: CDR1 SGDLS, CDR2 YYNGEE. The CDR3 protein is CASSPGTAAYEQYF. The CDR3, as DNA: TGTGCCAGCAGCCCCGGGACGGCAGCCTACGAGCAGTACTTC.

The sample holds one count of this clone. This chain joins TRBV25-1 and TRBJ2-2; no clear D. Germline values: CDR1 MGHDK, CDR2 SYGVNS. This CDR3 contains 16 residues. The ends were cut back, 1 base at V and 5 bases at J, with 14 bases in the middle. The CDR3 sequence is CASSEFPPLGTGELFF. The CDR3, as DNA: TGTGCCAGCAGTGAATTTCCCCCCTTGGGAACCGGGGAGCTGTTTTTT.

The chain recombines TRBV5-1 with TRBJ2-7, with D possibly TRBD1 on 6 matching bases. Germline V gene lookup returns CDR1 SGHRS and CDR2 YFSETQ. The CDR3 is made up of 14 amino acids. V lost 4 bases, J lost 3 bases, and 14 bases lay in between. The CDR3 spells CASSPDRGFYEQYF. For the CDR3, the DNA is TGCGCCAGCAGCCCGGACAGAGGATTCTACGAGCAGTACTTC.

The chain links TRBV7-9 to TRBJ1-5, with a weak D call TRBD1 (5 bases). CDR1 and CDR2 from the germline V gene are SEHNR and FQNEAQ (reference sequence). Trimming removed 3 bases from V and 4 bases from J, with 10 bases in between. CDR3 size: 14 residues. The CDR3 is CASSFDSLNQPQHF. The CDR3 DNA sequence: TGTGCCAGCAGCTTTGACAGTCTTAATCAGCCCCAGCATTTT.

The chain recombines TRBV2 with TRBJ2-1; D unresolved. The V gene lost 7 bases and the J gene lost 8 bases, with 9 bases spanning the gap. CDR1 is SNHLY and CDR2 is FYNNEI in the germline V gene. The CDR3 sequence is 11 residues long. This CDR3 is CASNIQDEQFF. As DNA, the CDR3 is TGTGCCAGCAATATTCAAGATGAGCAGTTCTTC.

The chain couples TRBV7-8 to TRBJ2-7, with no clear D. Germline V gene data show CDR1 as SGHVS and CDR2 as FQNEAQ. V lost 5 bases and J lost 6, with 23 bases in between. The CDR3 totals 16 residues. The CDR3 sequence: CASSQTGSKAGSEQYF. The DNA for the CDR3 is TGTGCCAGCAGCCAGACGGGCAGTAAAGCAGGCTCCGAGCAGTACTTC.

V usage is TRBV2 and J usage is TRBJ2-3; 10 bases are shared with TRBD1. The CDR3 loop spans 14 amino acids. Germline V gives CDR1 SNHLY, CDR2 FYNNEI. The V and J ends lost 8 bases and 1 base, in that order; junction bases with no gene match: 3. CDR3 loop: CASPGTGGTDTQYF. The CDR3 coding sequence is TGTGCCAGCCCCGGGACAGGGGGCACAGATACGCAGTATTTT.

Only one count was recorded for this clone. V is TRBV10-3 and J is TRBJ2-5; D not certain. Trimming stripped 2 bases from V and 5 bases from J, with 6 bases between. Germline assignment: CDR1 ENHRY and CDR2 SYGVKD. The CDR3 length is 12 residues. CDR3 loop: CAISEGSETQYF. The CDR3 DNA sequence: TGTGCCATCAGTGAGGGTAGCGAGACCCAGTACTTC.